The clone carrying this T cell receptor beta chain was found once. Repertoires were generated with immunoSEQ multiplex PCR, while TCRdb's copy carries only in-frame clones and drops some. Altogether around 610,000 clones are present, 95% to 97% being singletons, with the ten largest covering 0.095% to 0.13%. The length of the CDR3 is 16 residues. Germline V gene sequence: CDR1 MDHEN, CDR2 SYDVKM. Germline trimming cut 3 bases from V and 4 bases from J; bases unmatched to any gene: 6. This specimen comes from a study of shared clonotypes between healthy human individuals. As defined, naive CD8 cells were CD45RO-negative and positively selected for CCR7, with terminally differentiated effector memory CD45RA+ cells excluded.

The TCR sequence derives from a woman under 40 in good health. The sequenced material came from naive CD8+ T cells sorted from blood. The chain recombines TRBV28 with TRBJ2-3; 11 bases map to TRBD1. The CDR3 nucleotides read TGTGCCAGCAGTTTTGGCCCGGGACAGGGGGCAGATACGCAGTATTTT. Its translation is CASSFGPGQGADTQYF.